These 14 T cell receptor beta chains share one sample of origin, sequenced in a study of blood T cell repertoires in COVID-19. Method: immunoSEQ multiplex PCR; TCRdb's copy keeps in-frame clones and lacks some. The profile shows some 250,000 clones, about 80% of them singletons. Sequenced input: peripheral blood. These receptors were obtained from a man aged 50-59 years with active or convalescent COVID-19.

This chain joins TRBV27 and TRBJ1-4; 10 bases map to TRBD1. In germline, CDR1 is MNHEY, CDR2 SMNVEV (reference sequence). This CDR3 is built from 17 residues. The junction had 13 bases not matched to a gene; V was cut back by 5 bases and J by 7 bases. CDR3 bases: TGTGCCAGCAGTCCACTCCTGAGACAGGGGGCAAGTGAAAAACTGTTTTTT. It codes for CASSPLLRQGASEKLFF. Full variable domain (remainder filled in from reference TRBV27 and TRBJ1-4): EAQVTQNPRYLITVTGKKLTVTCSQNMNHEYMSWYRQDPGLGLRQIYYSMNVEVTDKGDVPEGYKVSRKEKRNFPLILESPSPNQTSLYFCASSPLLRQGASEKLFFGSGTQLSVL.

The gene calls are TRBV30 and TRBJ2-5; weak D call: TRBD2 (5 bases). The CDR3 is 13 amino acids. Trimming stripped 8 bases from V and 4 bases from J, with 17 bases between. The germline V gene encodes CDR1 GTSNPN and CDR2 SVGIG (reference sequence). CDR3 protein: CAAHQRRGETQYF. The CDR3 nucleotides read TGTGCCGCCCACCAGCGCCGGGGAGAGACCCAGTACTTC.

The chain joins TRBV20-1 to TRBJ2-5, with TRBD2 identical over 14 bases. This CDR3 region has 17 residues. Looked up from germline, CDR1 is DFQATT and CDR2 is SNEGSKA (reference sequence). J was trimmed by 5 bases and V by 3 bases; bases with no gene match: 11. Written as DNA, the CDR3 is TGCAGTGCTAGTCGGGACAGGGGACTAGCGGGGGTGGAGACCCAGTACTTC. Translating it yields CSASRDRGLAGVETQYF.

Only a few counts were recorded for this clone. The chain joins TRBV6-6 to TRBJ2-6, with D possibly being TRBD1 (5 bases). V was trimmed by 2 bases and J by 2 bases, leaving 7 bases between them. Per the germline V gene, CDR1 is MNHNY and CDR2 is SVGAGI (reference sequence). The CDR3 runs 15 residues. The CDR3 DNA is TGTGCCAGCAGTTACCAGGGCCCTGGGGCCAACGTCCTGACTTTC. Amino acid sequence: CASSYQGPGANVLTF.

The rearrangement uses TRBV2 and TRBJ1-3; TRBD1 aligns across 8 bases. V shed 6 bases and J 0 bases; nucleotides not matched to a gene: 7. CDR1 and CDR2 (germline): SNHLY, FYNNEI. There are 16 residues in the CDR3. CDR3 residues: CASSGEDRVSGNTIYF. As DNA, the CDR3 is TGTGCCAGCAGCGGGGAGGACAGGGTCTCTGGAAACACCATATATTTT.

The chain links TRBV6-2 or TRBV6-3 to TRBJ2-5, with 9 positions matching TRBD1. Germline lookup yields CDR1 MNHEY and CDR2 SVGEGT. V lost 6 bases, J lost 4 bases, and 12 bases stayed unmatched. There are 16 residues in the CDR3. Here the CDR3 reads CASSRGDRGMGETQYF. CDR3 in DNA: TGTGCCAGCAGCCGGGGCGACAGGGGGATGGGAGAGACCCAGTACTTC.

The CDR3 nucleotides read TGTGCCAGCCGTCCTTCCGGAGCTAACTATGGCTACACCTTC. Translating gives CASRPSGANYGYTF. V is TRBV6-4 and J is TRBJ1-2; D gene uncertain. There are 14 residues in the CDR3. Trimming pared 8 bases from V and 0 bases from J, leaving 13 bases between. The germline gives CDR1 MRHNA, CDR2 SNTAGT.

This rearrangement joins TRBV5-1 to TRBJ2-6; TRBD2 is a possible D gene (6 bases). The CDR3 spans 15 residues. Trimming stripped 5 bases from V and 0 bases from J, with 9 bases between. Germline values: CDR1 SGHRS, CDR2 YFSETQ. The CDR3 protein is CASRGGRSGANVLTF. CDR3 bases: TGCGCCAGCAGGGGGGGACGCTCTGGGGCCAACGTCCTGACTTTC.

The gene calls are TRBV7-9 and TRBJ1-2; D might be TRBD1 (5 bases). With 8 bases removed from V and 4 bases from J, the gap between germline ends came to 14 bases. Germline values: CDR1 SEHNR, CDR2 FQNEAQ (reference sequence). CDR3 size: 13 residues. In DNA form, the CDR3 reads TGTGCCAGCTATACGGACATACTCTATGGCTACACCTTC. This gives the protein CASYTDILYGYTF.

This clone occurred a few times. The chain links TRBV28 to TRBJ2-2; 11 nucleotides agree with TRBD1. The junction had 6 bases not matched to a gene; V was cut back by 5 bases and J by 7 bases. The CDR3 has 15 residues. Germline CDR1 is MDHEN and CDR2 is SYDVKM. The CDR3 loop is CASSETGTGGGELFF. CDR3 DNA sequence: TGTGCCAGCAGTGAAACCGGGACAGGGGGCGGGGAGCTGTTTTTT.

Here the CDR3 DNA reads TGTGCCAGCAGCCTTACCCGGGACAGGGCTAGGGTAAACGAGCAGTACTTC. This codes for CASSLTRDRARVNEQYF. The rearrangement uses TRBV14 and TRBJ2-7; 9 bases are shared with TRBD1. Trimming cost V 4 bases and J 5 bases; bases outside gene matches: 15. CDR3 length: 17 residues. Germline CDR1 SGHDN, CDR2 FVKESK.

The chain carries TRBV5-6 and TRBJ2-7, with D possibly TRBD2 on 5 matching bases. CDR3 length: 13 amino acids. V was pared by 2 bases and J by 4 bases, with 10 bases between. Germline V gives CDR1 SGHDT, CDR2 YYEEEE. CDR3 in amino acids: CASSLGSGYEQYF. CDR3 sequence (DNA): TGTGCCAGCAGCTTAGGTTCGGGATACGAGCAGTACTTC.

The J gene is TRBJ1-2, the V gene TRBV9; unclear D gene. Germline assignment: CDR1 SGDLS and CDR2 YYNGEE. V lost 7 bases and J 5 bases, leaving 15 bases between the germline ends. The length of the CDR3 is 13 residues. The CDR3 loop is CASPRWAYYGYTF. CDR3 in DNA: TGTGCCAGCCCGAGATGGGCGTATTATGGCTACACCTTC.

The chain couples TRBV5-1 to TRBJ2-7, with a weak D call TRBD1 (6 bases). Trimming removed 3 bases from V and 0 bases from J, with 13 bases in between. The germline V gene encodes CDR1 SGHRS and CDR2 YFSETQ. CDR3 size: 15 residues. This CDR3 is CASSSGHLSSYEQYF. The CDR3 DNA reads as TGCGCCAGCAGCTCGGGACATTTGAGCTCCTACGAGCAGTACTTC.